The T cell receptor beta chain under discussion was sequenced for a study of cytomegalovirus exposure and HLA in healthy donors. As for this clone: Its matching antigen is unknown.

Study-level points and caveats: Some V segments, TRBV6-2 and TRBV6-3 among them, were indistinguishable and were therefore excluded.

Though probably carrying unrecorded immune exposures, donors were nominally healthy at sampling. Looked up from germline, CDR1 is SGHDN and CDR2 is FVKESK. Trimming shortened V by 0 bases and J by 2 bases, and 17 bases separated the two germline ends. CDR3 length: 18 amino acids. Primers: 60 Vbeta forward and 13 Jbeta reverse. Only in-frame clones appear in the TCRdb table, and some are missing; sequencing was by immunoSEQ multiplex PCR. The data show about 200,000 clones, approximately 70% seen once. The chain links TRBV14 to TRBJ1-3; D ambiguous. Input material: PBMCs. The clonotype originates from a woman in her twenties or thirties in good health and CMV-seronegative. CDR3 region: CASSQDLVWEYTGNTIYF. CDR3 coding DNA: TGTGCCAGCAGCCAAGATCTTGTGTGGGAGTACACTGGAAACACCATATATTTT.